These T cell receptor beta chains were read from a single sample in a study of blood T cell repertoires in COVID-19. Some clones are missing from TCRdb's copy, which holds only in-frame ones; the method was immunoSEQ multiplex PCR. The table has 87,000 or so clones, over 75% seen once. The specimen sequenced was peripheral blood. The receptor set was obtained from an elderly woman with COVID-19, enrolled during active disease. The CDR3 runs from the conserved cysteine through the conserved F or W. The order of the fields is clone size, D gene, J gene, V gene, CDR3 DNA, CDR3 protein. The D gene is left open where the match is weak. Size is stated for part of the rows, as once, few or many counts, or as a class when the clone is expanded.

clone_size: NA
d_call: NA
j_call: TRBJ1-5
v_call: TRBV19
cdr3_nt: TGTGCCACCCAGGGACTTGAGGGCAATCAGCCCCAGCATTTT
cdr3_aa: CATQGLEGNQPQHF

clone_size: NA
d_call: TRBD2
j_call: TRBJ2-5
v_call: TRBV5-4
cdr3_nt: TGTGCCAGCAGCCAAGGACTAGCGGGAATGAAAGAGACCCAGTACTTC
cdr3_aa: CASSQGLAGMKETQYF

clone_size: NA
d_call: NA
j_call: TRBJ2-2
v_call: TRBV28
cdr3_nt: TGTGCCAGCAGTTTATGGCGGTCCGGGGAGCTGTTTTTT
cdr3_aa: CASSLWRSGELFF

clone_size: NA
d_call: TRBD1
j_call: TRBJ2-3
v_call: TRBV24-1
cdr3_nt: TGTGCCACCAGTGATTTGGGACAGGGGCCGAGCACAGATACGCAGTATTTT
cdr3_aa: CATSDLGQGPSTDTQYF

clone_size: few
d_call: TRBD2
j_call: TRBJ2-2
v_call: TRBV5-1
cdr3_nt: TGCGCCAGCAGCTCCACACTAGCGGGAGGGAACACCGGGGAGCTGTTTTTT
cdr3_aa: CASSSTLAGGNTGELFF

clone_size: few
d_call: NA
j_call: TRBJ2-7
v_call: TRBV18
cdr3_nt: TGTGCCAGCTCACCCCTGGGACAAAAATACGAGCAGTACTTC
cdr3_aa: CASSPLGQKYEQYF

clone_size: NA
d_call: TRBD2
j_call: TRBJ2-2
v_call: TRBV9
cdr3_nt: TGTGCCAGCAGCAAGGGACTAGCGGGTATGAACACCGGGGAGCTGTTTTTT
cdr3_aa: CASSKGLAGMNTGELFF

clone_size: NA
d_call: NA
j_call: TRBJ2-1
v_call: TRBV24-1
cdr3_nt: TGTGCCACCCGATCAGGGCAGCCCTACAATGAGCAGTTCTTC
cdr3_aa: CATRSGQPYNEQFF

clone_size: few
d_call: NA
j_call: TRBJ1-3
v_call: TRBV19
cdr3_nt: TGTGCCAGTAGTATCGACTCGAGCTCTGGAAACACCATATATTTT
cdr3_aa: CASSIDSSSGNTIYF

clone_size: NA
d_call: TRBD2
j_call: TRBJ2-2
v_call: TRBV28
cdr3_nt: TGTGCCACCAAGCGGGGGGAACAGCGGCTAACCGGGGAGCTGTTTTTT
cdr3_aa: CATKRGEQRLTGELFF

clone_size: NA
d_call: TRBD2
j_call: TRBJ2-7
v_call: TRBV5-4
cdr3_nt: TGTGCCAGCAGCTTTCTAGCGGGGGGTTTCTTCGAGCAGTACTTC
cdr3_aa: CASSFLAGGFFEQYF

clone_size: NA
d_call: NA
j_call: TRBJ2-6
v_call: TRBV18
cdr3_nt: TGTGCCAGCTCACCACAGGGGTTCTCTGGGGCCAACGTCCTGACTTTC
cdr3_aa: CASSPQGFSGANVLTF

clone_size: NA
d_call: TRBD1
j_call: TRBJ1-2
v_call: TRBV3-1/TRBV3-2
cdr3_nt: TGTGCCAGCAGCCGGACAGGGCTAGGGTATGGCTACACCTTC
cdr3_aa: CASSRTGLGYGYTF

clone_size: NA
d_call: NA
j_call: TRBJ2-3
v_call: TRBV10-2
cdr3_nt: TGCGCCAGCAGTGTGAGGGGGGGGTACACAGATACGCAGTATTTT
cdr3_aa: CASSVRGGYTDTQYF

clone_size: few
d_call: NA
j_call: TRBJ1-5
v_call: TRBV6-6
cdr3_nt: TGTGCCAGCAGTTACGGGCAGGGCCCCAATCAGCCCCAGCATTTT
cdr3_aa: CASSYGQGPNQPQHF

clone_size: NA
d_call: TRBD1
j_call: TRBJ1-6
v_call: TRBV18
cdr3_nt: TGTGCCAGCTCACCACGGACAGGAGACCATTCACCCCTCCACTTT
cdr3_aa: CASSPRTGDHSPLHF

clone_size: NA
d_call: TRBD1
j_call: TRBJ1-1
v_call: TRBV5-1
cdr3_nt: TGCGCCAGCAGCTTGGCCGGACAGGGCGGCACTGAAGCTTTCTTT
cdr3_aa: CASSLAGQGGTEAFF

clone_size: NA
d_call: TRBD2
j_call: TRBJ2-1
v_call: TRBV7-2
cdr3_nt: TGTGCCAGCAGCCGTTATAGCGGGAGTGGTTACAATGAGCAGTTCTTC
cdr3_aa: CASSRYSGSGYNEQFF

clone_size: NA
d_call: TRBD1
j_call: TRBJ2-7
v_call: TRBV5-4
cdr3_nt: TGTGCCAGCAGCTCAGGGACAGCTAGCTCCTACGAGCAGTACTTC
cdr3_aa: CASSSGTASSYEQYF

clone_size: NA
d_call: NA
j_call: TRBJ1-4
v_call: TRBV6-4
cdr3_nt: TGTGCCAGCAGTGACCCGGACAACGCAACTAATGAAAAACTGTTTTTT
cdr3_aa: CASSDPDNATNEKLFF

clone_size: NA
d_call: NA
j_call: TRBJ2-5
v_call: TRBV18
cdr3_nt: TGTGCCAGCTCACTAAACCAAGAGACCCAGTACTTC
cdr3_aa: CASSLNQETQYF

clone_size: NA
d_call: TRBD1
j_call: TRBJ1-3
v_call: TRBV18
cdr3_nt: TGTGCCAGCTCACCCAGGGGGACAGGTCAAAGCTCTGGAAACACCATATATTTT
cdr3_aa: CASSPRGTGQSSGNTIYF

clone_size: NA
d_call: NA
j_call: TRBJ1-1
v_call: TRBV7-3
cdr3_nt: TGTGCCAGCAGCTCCGCAGGGCCACTGATGTCTGAAGCTTTCTTT
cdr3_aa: CASSSAGPLMSEAFF

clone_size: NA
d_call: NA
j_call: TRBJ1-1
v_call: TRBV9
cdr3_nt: TGTGCCAGCAGCGTAGCCTCGGAGGGGTGGACTGAAGCTTTCTTT
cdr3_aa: CASSVASEGWTEAFF

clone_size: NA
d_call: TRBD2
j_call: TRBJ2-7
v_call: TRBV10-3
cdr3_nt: TGTGCCATCAGTGAGTATCGGGGGGTCAAATACGAGCAGTACTTC
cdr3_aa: CAISEYRGVKYEQYF

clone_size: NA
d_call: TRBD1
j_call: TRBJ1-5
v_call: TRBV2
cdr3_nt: TGTGCCAGCAGTGCGCAGGGGGTTCAGCCCCAGCATTTT
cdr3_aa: CASSAQGVQPQHF

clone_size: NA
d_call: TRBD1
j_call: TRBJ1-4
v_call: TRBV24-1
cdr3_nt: TGTGCCACCAGTGACCCGGGACAGGGTGATGAAAAACTGTTTTTT
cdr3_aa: CATSDPGQGDEKLFF

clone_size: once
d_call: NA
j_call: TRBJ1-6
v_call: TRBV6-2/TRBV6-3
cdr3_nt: TGTGCCAGCAGTTACAATGGGAAAGGGAGCTCCTATAATTCACCCCTCCACTTT
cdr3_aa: CASSYNGKGSSYNSPLHF

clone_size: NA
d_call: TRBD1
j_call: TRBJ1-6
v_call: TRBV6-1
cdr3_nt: TGTGCCAGCAGTGGCCTCGGTAAGGACAGGGATAATTCACCCCTCCACTTT
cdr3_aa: CASSGLGKDRDNSPLHF

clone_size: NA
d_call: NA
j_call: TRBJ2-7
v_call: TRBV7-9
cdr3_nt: TGTGCCAGCAGCTTAGCAGGGGGCGCGGGGTACGAGCAGTACTTC
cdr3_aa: CASSLAGGAGYEQYF

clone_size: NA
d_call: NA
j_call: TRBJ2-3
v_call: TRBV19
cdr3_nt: TGTGCCAGTAGACGTCATGAAGGGGCAAGCACAGATACGCAGTATTTT
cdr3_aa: CASRRHEGASTDTQYF

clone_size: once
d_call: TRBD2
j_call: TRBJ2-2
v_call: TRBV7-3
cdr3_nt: TGTGCCAGCGGGGGAATGGCGGGAGCAGTCGGGGAGCTGTTTTTT
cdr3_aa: CASGGMAGAVGELFF

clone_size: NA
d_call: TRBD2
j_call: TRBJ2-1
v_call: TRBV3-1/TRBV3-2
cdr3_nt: TGTGCCAGCAGCCAGACTAGCCTCGACAATGAGCAGTTCTTC
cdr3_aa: CASSQTSLDNEQFF

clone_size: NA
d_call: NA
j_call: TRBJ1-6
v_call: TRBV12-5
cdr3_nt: TGTGCTAGTGCCGCCTCGGGACAACATAATTCACCCCTCCACTTT
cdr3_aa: CASAASGQHNSPLHF

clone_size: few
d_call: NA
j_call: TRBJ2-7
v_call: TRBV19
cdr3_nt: TGTGCCAGTAGTGGCCGTTATTCCTACGAGCAGTACTTC
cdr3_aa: CASSGRYSYEQYF

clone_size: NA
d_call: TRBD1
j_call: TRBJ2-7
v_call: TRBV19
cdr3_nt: TGTGCCAGTAATGCTCCGGGACAGGGTGTGTTCGAGCAGTACTTC
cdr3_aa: CASNAPGQGVFEQYF

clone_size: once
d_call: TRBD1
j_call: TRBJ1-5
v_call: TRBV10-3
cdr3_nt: TGTGCCATCAGTGGCGGACAGGGGATTCAGCCCCAGCATTTT
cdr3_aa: CAISGGQGIQPQHF

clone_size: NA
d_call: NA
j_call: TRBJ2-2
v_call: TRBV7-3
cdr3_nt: TGTGCCAGCAGCCTAAACACCGGGGAGCTGTTTTTT
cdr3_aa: CASSLNTGELFF

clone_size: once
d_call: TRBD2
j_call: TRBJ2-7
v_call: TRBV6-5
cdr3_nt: TGTGCCAGCAGTCCAATCGGACTAGGCTACGAGCAGTACTTC
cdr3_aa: CASSPIGLGYEQYF

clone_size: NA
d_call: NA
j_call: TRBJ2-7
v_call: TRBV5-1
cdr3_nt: TGCGCCAGCAGCTTGGGGCAGGGGATTGGGTACGAGCAGTACTTC
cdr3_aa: CASSLGQGIGYEQYF

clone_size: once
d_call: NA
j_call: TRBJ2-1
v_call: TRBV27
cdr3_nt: TGTGCCAGCAGTTTAAGACGGGACTCCTACAATGAGCAGTTCTTC
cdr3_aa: CASSLRRDSYNEQFF

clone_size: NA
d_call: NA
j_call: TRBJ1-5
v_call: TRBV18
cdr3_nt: TGTGCCAGCTCACCAATATCAGGGAGGCATCAGCCCCAGCATTTT
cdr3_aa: CASSPISGRHQPQHF

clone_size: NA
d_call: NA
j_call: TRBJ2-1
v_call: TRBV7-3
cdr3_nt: TGTGCCAGCAGCTTAAGGATCGGGACATCCCGAGGGAATGAGCAGTTCTTC
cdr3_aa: CASSLRIGTSRGNEQFF

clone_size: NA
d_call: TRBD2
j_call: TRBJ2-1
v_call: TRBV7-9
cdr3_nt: TGTGCCAGCAGCCGCCCGGGACTAGGGTACAATGAGCAGTTCTTC
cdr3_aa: CASSRPGLGYNEQFF